Listed below are T cell receptor beta chains from one sample, sequenced in a study of cytomegalovirus exposure and HLA in healthy donors. This table comes from immunoSEQ multiplex PCR, and its TCRdb copy is limited to in-frame clones, with some not included. The top ten hold 1.8% of the sample, which has 200,000 to 250,000 clones, approximately 70% seen once. Sequenced input: PBMCs. The receptor source for this set is a woman in her twenties or thirties in good health and CMV-seronegative. CDR3s include the opening cysteine and the closing phenylalanine or tryptophan. A D gene is named only where the DNA matches it firmly. Clone size is shown for a subset of rows, as once, few, many or a class of expanded clone.

TGTGCCAGCAGTGAGAGACTCGCATCAACTAATGAAAAACTGTTTTTT CASSERLASTNEKLFF TRBJ1-4 TRBV2 . many
TGCGCCAGCAGCCAAGAACCCTCCGGACAGGGTCGGTATGAAAAACTGTTTTTT CASSQEPSGQGRYEKLFF TRBJ1-4 TRBV4-1 TRBD1 .
TGTGCCAGCAGTGAAACGGGAGTGGGCTACGAGCAGTACTTC CASSETGVGYEQYF TRBJ2-7 TRBV25-1 . .
TGTGCCTGTAGCCGACAGAACGAGACCCAGTACTTC CACSRQNETQYF TRBJ2-5 TRBV15 . few
TGTGCCAGTAGTATGGCAGAGACCCAGTACTTC CASSMAETQYF TRBJ2-5 TRBV19 . .
TGCGCCAGCAGCCAAGTTCAGGGGCTAGGCAATCAGCCCCAGCATTTT CASSQVQGLGNQPQHF TRBJ1-5 TRBV4-1 . .
TGTGCCAGCACCCGGGGCACTGAAGCTTTCTTT CASTRGTEAFF TRBJ1-1 TRBV6-6 . .
TGTGCCAGCGCCCCCCCACAGGGTCATGGCTACACCTTC CASAPPQGHGYTF TRBJ1-2 TRBV5-6 . .
TGTGCCTGGAGCAGACAGTTGAACACTGAAGCTTTCTTT CAWSRQLNTEAFF TRBJ1-1 TRBV30 . .
TGTGCCAGCACCGCACTCGTTACGGGGGGCGATGGCTACACCTTC CASTALVTGGDGYTF TRBJ1-2 TRBV6-6 . .
TGTGCCAGCAGCCTGACAGGGGGCACTGAAGCTTTCTTT CASSLTGGTEAFF TRBJ1-1 TRBV11-3 TRBD1 few
TGTGCCATCAGTGAGTACCTGACAGGGGGCACCATCTATGGCTACACCTTC CAISEYLTGGTIYGYTF TRBJ1-2 TRBV10-3 TRBD1 .
TGTGCCAGCTCCCGTGGGGGGGGCAATCAGCCCCAGCATTTT CASSRGGGNQPQHF TRBJ1-5 TRBV7-2 . few
TGCGCCAGCAGCTTGGGGGGGGACAATTCACCCCTCCACTTT CASSLGGDNSPLHF TRBJ1-6 TRBV5-1 . .
TGTGCCAGCAGCTGGGACAGCGGGGATACGCAGTATTTT CASSWDSGDTQYF TRBJ2-3 TRBV7-2 . .
TGTGCCAGCTCAAGGCAGGGGTCGGATCAGCCCCAGCATTTT CASSRQGSDQPQHF TRBJ1-5 TRBV18 . .